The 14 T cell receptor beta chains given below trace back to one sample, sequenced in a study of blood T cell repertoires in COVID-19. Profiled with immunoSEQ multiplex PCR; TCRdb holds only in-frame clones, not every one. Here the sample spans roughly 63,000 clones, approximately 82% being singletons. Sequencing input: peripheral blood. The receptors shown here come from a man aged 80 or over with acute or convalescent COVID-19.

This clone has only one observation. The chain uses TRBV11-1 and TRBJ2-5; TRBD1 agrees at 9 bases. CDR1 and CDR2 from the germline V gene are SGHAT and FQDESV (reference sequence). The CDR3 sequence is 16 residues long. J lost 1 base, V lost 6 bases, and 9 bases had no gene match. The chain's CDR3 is CASSTRDRVTQETQYF. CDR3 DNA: TGTGCCAGCAGTACCCGGGACAGGGTGACCCAAGAGACCCAGTACTTC.

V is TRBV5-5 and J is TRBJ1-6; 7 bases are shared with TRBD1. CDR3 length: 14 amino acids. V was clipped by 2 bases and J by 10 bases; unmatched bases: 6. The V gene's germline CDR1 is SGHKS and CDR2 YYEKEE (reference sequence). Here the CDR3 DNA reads TGTGCCAGCAGCTTACAGGGGAGCGAGTCACCCCTCCACTTT. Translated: CASSLQGSESPLHF.

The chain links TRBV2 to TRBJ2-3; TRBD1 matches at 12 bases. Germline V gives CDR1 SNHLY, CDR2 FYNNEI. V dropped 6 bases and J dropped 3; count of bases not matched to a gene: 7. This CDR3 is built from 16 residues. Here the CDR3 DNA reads TGTGCCAGCAGCCAGGGACAGGGGGCGCGTACAGATACGCAGTATTTT. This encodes CASSQGQGARTDTQYF.

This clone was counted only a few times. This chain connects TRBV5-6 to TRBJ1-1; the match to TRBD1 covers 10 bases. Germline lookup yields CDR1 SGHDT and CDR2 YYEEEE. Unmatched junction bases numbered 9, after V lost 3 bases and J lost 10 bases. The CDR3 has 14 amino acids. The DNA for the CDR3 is TGTGCCAGCAGCTCAGGGACAGGGGCCGGGGGAGCTTTCTTT. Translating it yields CASSSGTGAGGAFF.

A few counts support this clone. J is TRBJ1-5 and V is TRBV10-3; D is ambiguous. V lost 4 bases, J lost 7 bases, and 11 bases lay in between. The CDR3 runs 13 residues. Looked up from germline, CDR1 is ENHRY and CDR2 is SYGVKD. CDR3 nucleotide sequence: TGTGCCATCAGTGGGCAGGCCAACCAGCCCCAGCATTTT. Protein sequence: CAISGQANQPQHF.

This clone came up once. CDR3 protein: CASSQDSGVGEKLFF. CDR3 nucleotides: TGCGCCAGCAGCCAAGATTCGGGGGTGGGTGAAAAACTGTTTTTT. The V and J genes are TRBV4-1 and TRBJ1-4; D is perhaps TRBD1 (5 bases). Germline loops: CDR1 MGHRA, CDR2 YSYEKL. CDR3 size: 15 residues. V was cut by 0 bases and J by 7 bases, with 12 bases left in between.

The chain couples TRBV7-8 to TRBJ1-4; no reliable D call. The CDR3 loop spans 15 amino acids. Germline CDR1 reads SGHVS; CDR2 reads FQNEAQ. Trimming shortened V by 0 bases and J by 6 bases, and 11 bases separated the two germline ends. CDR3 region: CASSLALTQYEKLFF. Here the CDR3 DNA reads TGTGCCAGCAGCTTAGCGCTGACACAATATGAAAAACTGTTTTTT.

CDR3 protein: CASSLSAGGGYEQYF. CDR3 nucleotides: TGTGCCAGCAGCTTGTCGGCGGGAGGCGGGTACGAGCAGTACTTC. The V and J genes are TRBV7-9 and TRBJ2-7; TRBD2 aligns across 8 bases. Germline V lookup: CDR1 SEHNR, CDR2 FQNEAQ (reference sequence). The CDR3 sequence is 15 residues long. Trimming at V came to 3 bases and at J to 4 bases, leaving 8 bases not matched to a gene.

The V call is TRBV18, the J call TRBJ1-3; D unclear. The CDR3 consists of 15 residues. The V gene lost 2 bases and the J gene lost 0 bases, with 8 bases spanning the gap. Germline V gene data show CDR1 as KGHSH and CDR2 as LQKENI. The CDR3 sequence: CASSPDISSGNTIYF. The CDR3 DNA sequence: TGTGCCAGCTCACCAGACATTAGCTCTGGAAACACCATATATTTT.

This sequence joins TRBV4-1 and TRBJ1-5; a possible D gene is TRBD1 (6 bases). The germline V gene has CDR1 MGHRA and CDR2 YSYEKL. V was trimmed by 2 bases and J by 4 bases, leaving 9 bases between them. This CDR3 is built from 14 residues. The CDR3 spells CASSQLRGNQPQHF. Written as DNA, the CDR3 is TGCGCCAGCAGCCAATTAAGGGGGAATCAGCCCCAGCATTTT.

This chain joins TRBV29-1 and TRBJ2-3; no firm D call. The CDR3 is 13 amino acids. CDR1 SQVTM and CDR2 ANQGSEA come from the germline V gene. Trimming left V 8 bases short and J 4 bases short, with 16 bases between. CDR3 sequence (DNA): TGCAGCTCCTCCCTCGGTGCCCCAGATACGCAGTATTTT. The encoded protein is CSSSLGAPDTQYF.

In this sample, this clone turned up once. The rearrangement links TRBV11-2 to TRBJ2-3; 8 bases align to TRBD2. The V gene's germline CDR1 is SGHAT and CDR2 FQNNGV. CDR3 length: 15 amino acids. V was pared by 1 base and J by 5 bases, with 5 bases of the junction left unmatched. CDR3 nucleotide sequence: TGTGCCAGCAGCTTAGGGGGACTAGATAGAGATACGCAGTATTTT. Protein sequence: CASSLGGLDRDTQYF.

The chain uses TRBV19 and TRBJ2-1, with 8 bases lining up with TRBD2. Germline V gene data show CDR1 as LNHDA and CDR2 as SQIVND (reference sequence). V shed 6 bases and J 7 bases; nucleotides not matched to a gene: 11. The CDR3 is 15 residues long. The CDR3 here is CASSRAGGPGNEQFF. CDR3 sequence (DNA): TGTGCCAGTAGCAGGGCGGGGGGACCCGGAAATGAGCAGTTCTTC. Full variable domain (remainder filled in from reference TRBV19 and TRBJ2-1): DGGITQSPKYLFRKEGQNVTLSCEQNLNHDAMYWYRQDPGQGLRLIYYSQIVNDFQKGDIAEGYSVSREKKESFPLTVTSAQKNPTAFYLCASSRAGGPGNEQFFGPGTRLTVL.

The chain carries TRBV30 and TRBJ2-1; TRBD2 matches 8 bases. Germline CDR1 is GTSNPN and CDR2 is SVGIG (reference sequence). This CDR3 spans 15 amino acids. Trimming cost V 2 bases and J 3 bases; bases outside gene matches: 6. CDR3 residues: CAWSPPTSGYNEQFF. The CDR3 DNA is TGTGCCTGGAGTCCTCCCACTAGCGGCTACAATGAGCAGTTCTTC.